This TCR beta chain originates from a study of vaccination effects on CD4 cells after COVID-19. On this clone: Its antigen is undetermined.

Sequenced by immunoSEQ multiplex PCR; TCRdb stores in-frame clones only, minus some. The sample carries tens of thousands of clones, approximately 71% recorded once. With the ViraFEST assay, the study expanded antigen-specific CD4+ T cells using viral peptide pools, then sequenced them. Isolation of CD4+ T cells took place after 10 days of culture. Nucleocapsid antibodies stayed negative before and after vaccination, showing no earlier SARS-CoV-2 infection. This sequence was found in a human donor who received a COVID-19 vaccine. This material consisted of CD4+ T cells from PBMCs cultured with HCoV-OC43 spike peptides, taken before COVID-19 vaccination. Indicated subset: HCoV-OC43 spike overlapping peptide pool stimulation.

For the CDR3, the DNA is TGTGCTAGTGGTCCCGGGACAGGGCATGGCTACACCTTC. It yields the protein CASGPGTGHGYTF. The rearrangement uses TRBV12-5 and TRBJ1-2; 9 positions agree with TRBD1. V gave up 5 bases and J gave up 6 bases; unmatched junction bases: 4. This CDR3 region has 13 residues. Germline values: CDR1 LGHNT, CDR2 FRNRAP.